What follows are 18 T cell receptor beta chains derived from one specimen sequenced in a study of T-cell reconstitution after alpha-beta-depleted transplantation in children. TCRbeta library construction was performed incorporating unique molecular identifiers. TCRdb re-derived calls from the PCR reads in MiXCR, one entry per CDR3 protein. The sample holds under 150,000 distinct CDR3 sequences; 8% to 10% are singletons and the top ten take 24%. The source material was PBMCs, mostly from graft donor cells, sampled 180 days after TCRalphabeta/CD19-depleted stem cell transplant. All receptors derive from a girl under three years old who had a stem cell transplant for combined immunodeficiency, so the T cells may come from the graft donor.

The chain carries TRBV20-1 and TRBJ2-5; D is perhaps TRBD1 (5 bases). Germline V lookup: CDR1 DFQATT, CDR2 SNEGSKA (reference sequence). This CDR3 contains 17 residues. The germline V and J ends were trimmed by 0 bases and 2 bases, with 19 bases remaining between them. The CDR3 nucleotides are TGCAGTGCTAGAGATCCCCTACGAGACAGTTTGCAAGAGACCCAGTACTTC. This translates into CSARDPLRDSLQETQYF.

This clonotype has only a few counts. This rearrangement joins TRBV20-1 to TRBJ2-3; 13 bases map to TRBD2. Trimming at V came to 5 bases and at J to 1 base, leaving 3 bases not matched to a gene. CDR3 length equals 15 residues. Germline CDR1 reads DFQATT; CDR2 reads SNEGSKA (reference sequence). CDR3 nucleotides: TGCAGTGCTCAAGGGACTAGCGGGGGCACAGATACGCAGTATTTT. It codes for CSAQGTSGGTDTQYF.

In this sample, this clonotype turned up many times. V gene TRBV20-1 combines with J gene TRBJ2-7; 9 nucleotides match TRBD1. CDR3 length equals 15 residues. Germline lookup yields CDR1 DFQATT and CDR2 SNEGSKA (reference sequence). V shed 0 bases and J 4 bases; nucleotides not matched to a gene: 7. CDR3 loop: CSARDRETGGYEQYF. CDR3 nucleotides: TGCAGTGCTAGAGATAGGGAGACAGGGGGTTACGAGCAGTACTTC.

The V gene is TRBV28, the J gene TRBJ2-1, with D perhaps given as TRBD1 or TRBD2 (7 bases each). Germline CDR1 is MDHEN and CDR2 is SYDVKM. The CDR3 sequence is 16 residues long. V gave up 3 bases and J gave up 8 bases, with 20 bases separating them. DNA of the CDR3: TGTGCCAGCAGTTTGAGGGGGCGGGGGTACATCGATGAGCAGTTCTTC. As protein: CASSLRGRGYIDEQFF.

This clonotype has only a few counts. The chain combines TRBV18 with TRBJ2-5, with no clear D. CDR1 and CDR2 from the germline V gene are KGHSH and LQKENI. The CDR3 has 13 amino acids. V lost 3 bases to trimming and J lost 4 bases, with 9 bases between them. The CDR3 protein is CASSPNWGETQYF. The CDR3 region has the DNA TGTGCCAGCTCACCTAATTGGGGAGAGACCCAGTACTTC.

This clonotype has a handful of counts. This CDR3 reads CASSFVQYSGANVLTF. The DNA for the CDR3 is TGTGCCAGCAGCTTCGTCCAGTACTCTGGGGCCAACGTCCTGACTTTC. The rearrangement uses TRBV7-9 and TRBJ2-6, with D uncertain. The CDR3 runs to 16 residues. Trimming cost V 3 bases and J 0 bases, with 9 bases left between them. Germline CDR1 and CDR2: SEHNR and FQNEAQ (reference sequence).

The V gene is TRBV20-1, the J gene TRBJ2-2; D may be TRBD2 (6 bases). CDR3 length equals 15 residues. In germline, CDR1 is DFQATT, CDR2 SNEGSKA (reference sequence). V was clipped by 0 bases and J by 3 bases, with 11 bases between them. This CDR3 reads CSARDPGRYTGELFF. In nucleotides, the CDR3 is TGCAGTGCTAGAGATCCGGGGAGGTACACCGGGGAGCTGTTTTTT.

This clonotype showed up just a few times. V is TRBV29-1 and J is TRBJ2-4; TRBD2 is a possible D gene (6 bases). CDR1 and CDR2 (germline): SQVTM, ANQGSEA. Trimming pared 4 bases from V and 5 bases from J, leaving 9 bases between. The CDR3 loop spans 12 amino acids. The chain's CDR3 is CSVAEGQNIQYF. CDR3 sequence (DNA): TGCAGCGTTGCGGAGGGACAAAACATTCAGTACTTC.

As regards this clonotype: An end of the junction does not agree with germline; a read error may underlie this. V and J are TRBV7-6 and TRBJ1-1; TRBD1 agrees at 8 bases. The germline gives CDR1 SGHVS, CDR2 FNYEAQ. The CDR3 extends over 14 amino acids. In nucleotides, the CDR3 is TGTGCCATCAGCATGACAGGGGAGAACACTGAAGCTTTCTTT. Amino acids: CAISMTGENTEAFF.

At least ten counts were recorded for this clonotype. This rearrangement joins TRBV11-2 to TRBJ1-2; TRBD1 might be the D (5 bases). The V end lost 5 bases, the J end lost 2 bases, and 9 bases lay between the germline ends. Germline assignment: CDR1 SGHAT and CDR2 FQNNGV. The CDR3 has 13 amino acids. CDR3 region: CASSPDTNYGYTF. For the CDR3, the DNA is TGTGCCAGCAGCCCGGACACCAACTATGGCTACACCTTC.

This chain joins TRBV7-7 and TRBJ2-5; a weak D match, TRBD1 (5 bases). There are 13 residues in the CDR3. The germline V gene encodes CDR1 SSHAT and CDR2 FNYEAQ (reference sequence). V was pared by 5 bases and J by 5 bases, with 12 bases between. Written as DNA, the CDR3 is TGTGCCAGCAGCCGACAGCCCAGGGAGACCCAGTACTTC. The encoded protein is CASSRQPRETQYF.

This clonotype was counted many times. This chain links TRBV5-1 with TRBJ2-1, with 14 bases identical to TRBD2. The CDR3 is made up of 16 amino acids. The J segment lost 8 bases and the V segment lost 3 bases, leaving 7 bases of the junction unmatched. Germline V gene lookup returns CDR1 SGHRS and CDR2 YFSETQ. In nucleotides, the CDR3 is TGCGCCAGCAGCTCCGGACTAGCGGGGGGCCGGGATGAGCAGTTCTTC. Translation gives CASSSGLAGGRDEQFF.

This clonotype has a handful of counts. The J gene is TRBJ2-7, the V gene TRBV20-1, with D perhaps assigned TRBD1 or TRBD2 (5 bases each). The CDR3 runs 14 residues. The ends were cut back, 1 base at V and 3 bases at J, with 13 bases in the middle. CDR1 and CDR2 (germline): DFQATT, SNEGSKA (reference sequence). The CDR3 here is CSARGPGRLYEQYF. The DNA for the CDR3 is TGCAGTGCTAGAGGCCCGGGACGGCTCTACGAGCAGTACTTC.

The chain couples TRBV18 to TRBJ2-1; the match to TRBD2 covers 12 bases. Losses at the gene ends were 2 bases for V and 7 bases for J; bases not matched to a gene: 3. This CDR3 has 15 residues. Germline CDR1 reads KGHSH; CDR2 reads LQKENI. The CDR3 sequence is CASSPLTSGRNEQFF. In DNA form, the CDR3 reads TGTGCCAGCTCACCATTGACTAGCGGGAGAAATGAGCAGTTCTTC.

The genes are TRBV12-3 or TRBV12-4 and TRBJ1-1, with D perhaps matching TRBD1 (6 bases). Trimming cost V 7 bases and J 0 bases, with 6 bases left between them. The CDR3 sequence is 12 residues long. The CDR3, as DNA: TGTGCCAGCAAGGGGGTGAACACTGAAGCTTTCTTT. Translated, it gives CASKGVNTEAFF.

In this sample, this clonotype turned up a few times. At one end, the junction sequence differs from germline, possibly due to a read error. This rearrangement joins TRBV28 to TRBJ1-4; D is unresolved. The CDR3 runs to 16 residues. Germline assignment: CDR1 MDHEN and CDR2 SYDVKM. The chain's CDR3 is CASSSPHPSYNQKLFF. The CDR3 DNA reads TGTGCCAGCAGTTCCCCACACCCGTCTTATAATCAAAAACTGTTTTTT. Combining the CDR3 with reference TRBV28 and TRBJ1-4 gives the whole variable domain DVKVTQSSRYLVKRTGEKVFLECVQDMDHENMFWYRQDPGLGLRLIYFSYDVKMKEKGDIPEGYSVSREKKERFSLILESASTNQTSMYLCASSSPHPSYNQKLFFGSGTQLSVL.

The table lists this clonotype with many counts. The chain links TRBV3-1 to TRBJ2-5, with D hard to call. This CDR3 comprises 12 residues. CDR1 is LGHDT, CDR2 YNNKEL, per germline (reference sequence). V shed 0 bases and J shed 4 bases, with 3 bases lying between them. CDR3 nucleotide sequence: TGTGCCAGCAGCCAAGAATTAGAGACCCAGTACTTC. Translating it yields CASSQELETQYF.

This clonotype has just a few counts. The genes are TRBV20-1 and TRBJ2-7; TRBD1 matches at 9 bases. The CDR3 runs to 14 residues. After removal of 5 bases from V and 9 bases from J, the junction contained 14 bases not matched to a gene. Germline assignment: CDR1 DFQATT and CDR2 SNEGSKA (reference sequence). The CDR3 protein is CSAWPGQGSTGQYF. In DNA, the CDR3 is TGCAGTGCTTGGCCGGGACAGGGATCGACCGGGCAGTACTTC.